Below, 16 T cell receptor beta chains from the same sample are listed, as sequenced in a study of cytomegalovirus exposure and HLA in healthy donors (dated by TCRdb to the late 2010s). The library came from the immunoSEQ multiplex PCR assay. A mixture of 60 forward primers for TCR Vbeta segments and 13 reverse primers for TCR Jbeta segments was used in the multiplex PCR. Drawn from immuneACCESS, this table holds only the in-frame rearrangements with V and J called that TCRdb kept. Clones are partly lost; checked studies trace under half to an unresolved V gene and leave the rest unexplained. The sample records about 170,000 clones, more than 60% of which are singletons. About 2.9% of the sample belongs to the ten largest clones. The sample was PBMCs. Receptor source: a female donor in good health and CMV-seronegative.

This chain connects TRBV30 to TRBJ2-7; TRBD1 matches at 11 bases. The germline gives CDR1 GTSNPN, CDR2 SVGIG (reference sequence). The CDR3 extends over 13 amino acids. The trim removed 2 bases at V and 6 bases at J, leaving 3 bases unmatched. The chain's CDR3 is CAWSLGQGGEQYF. Written as DNA, the CDR3 is TGTGCCTGGAGTTTGGGACAGGGGGGCGAGCAGTACTTC.

In nucleotides, the CDR3 is TGCGCCAGCAGCTTGAGGTTTCGGGGGGGCAGCTCCTACAATGAGCAGTTCTTC. Encoded protein: CASSLRFRGGSSYNEQFF. The V call is TRBV5-1, the J call TRBJ2-1; TRBD2 matches 8 bases. This CDR3 spans 18 amino acids. CDR1 and CDR2 (germline): SGHRS, YFSETQ. V lost 1 base to trimming and J lost 0 bases; unmatched junction nucleotides: 9.

This chain links TRBV5-1 with TRBJ2-7, with 10 bases matching TRBD1. CDR1 is SGHRS, CDR2 YFSETQ, per germline. The CDR3 covers 20 residues. With V trimmed by 4 bases and J by 2 bases, 21 bases remained unmatched. The CDR3 coding sequence is TGCGCCAGCAGCCTACCCCGGCAAGGACAGGGGGTTTCCTATGCCTACGAGCAGTACTTC. It encodes CASSLPRQGQGVSYAYEQYF.

This clone showed up just a few times. The gene calls are TRBV27 and TRBJ2-1; tentative D call: TRBD2 (6 bases). Germline lookup yields CDR1 MNHEY and CDR2 SMNVEV (reference sequence). The CDR3 totals 14 residues. The germline V and J ends were trimmed by 3 bases and 8 bases, with 14 bases remaining between them. CDR3 in amino acids: CASSFWGVGDEQFF. The CDR3 nucleotides are TGTGCCAGCAGTTTTTGGGGGGTTGGGGATGAGCAGTTCTTC.

This clone was counted between two and nine times. The rearrangement links TRBV19 to TRBJ2-3; 15 bases align to TRBD2. In germline, CDR1 is LNHDA, CDR2 SQIVND (reference sequence). Trimming took 1 base from V and 6 from J; bases not matched to a gene: 2. CDR3 length equals 16 residues. DNA for the CDR3: TGTGCCAGTAGTATAGCCGGGACTAGCGGGGGGGATACGCAGTATTTT. It yields the protein CASSIAGTSGGDTQYF.

As for this clone: Germline is not matched at one junction end, which may reflect a read error. V usage is TRBV11-2 and J usage is TRBJ1-4, with 11 bases fitting TRBD1. The germline gives CDR1 SGHAT, CDR2 FQNNGV. This CDR3 has 14 residues. CDR3 in DNA: TGTGCCGGCAGCTCGGGACAGGGGGATGAAAAACTGTTTTTT. Protein product: CAGSSGQGDEKLFF.

There are a few counts of this clone. The chain is built from TRBV11-3 and TRBJ2-7; TRBD1 matches 9 bases. V lost 5 bases, J lost 2 bases, and 13 bases stayed unmatched. The CDR3 runs to 17 residues. Germline loops: CDR1 SGHNT, CDR2 YENEEA. The CDR3 here is CASSPLIMGQGPYEQYF. In DNA form, the CDR3 reads TGTGCCAGCAGCCCCCTCATAATGGGACAGGGTCCCTACGAGCAGTACTTC.

This clone was observed a few times. The rearrangement joins TRBV4-2 to TRBJ2-2; the match to TRBD1 covers 9 bases. The CDR3 is 15 amino acids. The V and J ends lost 5 bases and 4 bases, in that order; junction bases with no gene match: 5. Germline CDR1 reads LGHNA; CDR2 reads YNFKEQ. The CDR3 protein is CASSDRGRSTGELFF. As DNA, the CDR3 is TGTGCCAGCAGCGACAGGGGGAGGAGCACCGGGGAGCTGTTTTTT.

CDR3 nucleotides: TGTGCCAGCAGGTTGGAGGGTAACACCGGGGAGCTGTTTTTT. This codes for CASRLEGNTGELFF. The chain employs TRBV27 and TRBJ2-2; TRBD2 might be the D (6 bases). With 6 bases removed from V and 2 bases from J, the gap between germline ends came to 10 bases. The CDR3 totals 14 residues. Germline lookup yields CDR1 MNHEY and CDR2 SMNVEV (reference sequence).

The chain couples TRBV2 to TRBJ1-1, with 7 positions matching TRBD1. Germline V gene lookup returns CDR1 SNHLY and CDR2 FYNNEI. CDR3 length equals 15 residues. The junction had 8 bases not matched to a gene; V was cut back by 5 bases and J by 2 bases. Here the CDR3 DNA reads TGTGCCAGCAGTTTCCAAGGGGGCCGTAACACTGAAGCTTTCTTT. Amino acid sequence: CASSFQGGRNTEAFF.

This sequence joins TRBV25-1 and TRBJ1-4, with 7 bases matching TRBD1. The CDR3 spans 14 residues. CDR1 and CDR2 from the germline V gene are MGHDK and SYGVNS. V lost 2 bases, J lost 4 bases, and 1 base stayed unmatched. The CDR3 reads CASSEDRDNEKLFF. CDR3 nucleotide sequence: TGTGCCAGCAGTGAAGACAGGGATAATGAAAAACTGTTTTTT.

The sample holds one count of this clone. V usage is TRBV29-1 and J usage is TRBJ2-3, with 9 bases aligning to TRBD1. This CDR3 is built from 13 residues. Germline V gene data show CDR1 as SQVTM and CDR2 as ANQGSEA. V shed 4 bases, J shed 1 base, and the junction held 0 bases outside the gene matches. The CDR3 loop reads CSVGTGGTDTQYF. CDR3 DNA sequence: TGCAGCGTTGGGACAGGGGGCACAGATACGCAGTATTTT.

V is TRBV30 and J is TRBJ2-7; TRBD2 matches 15 bases. CDR3 length: 15 amino acids. J was trimmed by 7 bases and V by 1 base; bases with no gene match: 5. CDR1 is GTSNPN, CDR2 SVGIG, per germline (reference sequence). CDR3 amino acids: CAWSASGTSGREQYF. Written as DNA, the CDR3 is TGTGCCTGGAGTGCCAGCGGGACTAGCGGGAGGGAGCAGTACTTC.

V gene TRBV6-6 combines with J gene TRBJ2-5; TRBD2 agrees at 13 bases. With the DNA end fitting TRBJ2-7 better, the J assignment may be wrong. Germline CDR1 and CDR2: MNHNY and SVGAGI (reference sequence). CDR3 length: 14 amino acids. CDR3 nucleotides: TGTGCCAGCAAAGAGGGACTAGCGGGGTACGAGCAGTACTTC. Translation: CASKEGLAGYEQYF.

This chain uses TRBV15 with TRBJ1-4; unclear D gene. The CDR3 is made up of 15 amino acids. V gave up 1 base and J gave up 3 bases, with 9 bases separating them. Looked up from germline, CDR1 is LNHNV and CDR2 is YYDKDF (reference sequence). Here the CDR3 DNA reads TGTGCCACCAGCAGAGCTGGGCAGGCTAATGAAAAACTGTTTTTT. Translation gives CATSRAGQANEKLFF. The variable domain in full, with the rest retrieved from reference TRBV15 and TRBJ1-4, is DAMVIQNPRYQVTQFGKPVTLSCSQTLNHNVMYWYQQKSSQAPKLLFHYYDKDFNNEADTPDNFQSRRPNTSFCFLDIRSPGLGDTAMYLCATSRAGQANEKLFFGSGTQLSVL.

The chain couples TRBV9 to TRBJ2-3; no reliable D call. Trimming stripped 0 bases from V and 2 bases from J, with 7 bases between. This CDR3 is built from 14 residues. Germline-derived CDR1 and CDR2 are SGDLS and YYNGEE. The CDR3 nucleotides read TGTGCCAGCAGCGTAGACTCATCCACAGATACGCAGTATTTT. Amino acid sequence: CASSVDSSTDTQYF.